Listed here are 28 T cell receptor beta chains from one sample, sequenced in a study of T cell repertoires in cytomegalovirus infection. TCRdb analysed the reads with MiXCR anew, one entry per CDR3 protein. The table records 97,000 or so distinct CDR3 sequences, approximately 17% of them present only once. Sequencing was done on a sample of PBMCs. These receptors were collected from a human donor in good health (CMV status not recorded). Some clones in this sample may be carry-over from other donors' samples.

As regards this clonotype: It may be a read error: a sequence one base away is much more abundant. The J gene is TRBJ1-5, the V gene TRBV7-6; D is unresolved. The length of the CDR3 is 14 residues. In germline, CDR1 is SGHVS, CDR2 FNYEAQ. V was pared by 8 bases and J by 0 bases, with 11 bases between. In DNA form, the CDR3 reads TGTGCCAGCTGCTCCCCTAATAGCAATCAGCCCCAGCATTTT. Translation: CASCSPNSNQPQHF.

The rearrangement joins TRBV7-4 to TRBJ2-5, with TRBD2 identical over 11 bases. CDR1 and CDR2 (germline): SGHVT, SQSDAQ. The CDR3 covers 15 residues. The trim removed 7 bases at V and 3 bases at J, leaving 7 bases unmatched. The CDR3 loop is CASTSGLAGKETQYF. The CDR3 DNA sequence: TGTGCCAGCACCAGCGGACTAGCGGGTAAAGAGACCCAGTACTTC.

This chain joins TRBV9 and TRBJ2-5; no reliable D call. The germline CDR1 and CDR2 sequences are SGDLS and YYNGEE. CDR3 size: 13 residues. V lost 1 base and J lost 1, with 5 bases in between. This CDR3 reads CASSVSGQETQYF. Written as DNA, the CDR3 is TGTGCCAGCAGCGTAAGTGGCCAAGAGACCCAGTACTTC.

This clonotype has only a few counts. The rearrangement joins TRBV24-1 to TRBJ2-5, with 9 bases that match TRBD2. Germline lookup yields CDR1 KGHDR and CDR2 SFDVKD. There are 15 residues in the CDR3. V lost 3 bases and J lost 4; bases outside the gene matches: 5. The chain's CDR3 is CATSDLGLAGETQYF. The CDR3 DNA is TGTGCCACCAGTGATCTGGGACTAGCCGGAGAGACCCAGTACTTC.

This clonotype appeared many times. This CDR3 reads CASSGGAGAKNIQYF. The CDR3 coding sequence is TGTGCCAGCAGTGGGGGGGCCGGGGCCAAAAACATTCAGTACTTC. The rearrangement uses TRBV2 and TRBJ2-4; D might be TRBD1 or TRBD2, each matching 6 bases. V was pared by 4 bases and J by 1 base, with 11 bases between. This CDR3 region has 15 residues. Germline CDR1 reads SNHLY; CDR2 reads FYNNEI.

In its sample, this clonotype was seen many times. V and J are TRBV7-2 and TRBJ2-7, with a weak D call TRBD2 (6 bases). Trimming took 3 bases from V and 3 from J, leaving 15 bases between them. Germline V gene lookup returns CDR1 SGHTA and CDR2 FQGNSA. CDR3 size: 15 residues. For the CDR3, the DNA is TGTGCCAGCAGCTTGGATGGGGGGACCTTCTACGAGCAGTACTTC. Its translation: CASSLDGGTFYEQYF. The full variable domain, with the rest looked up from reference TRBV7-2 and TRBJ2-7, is GAGVSQSPSNKVTEKGKDVELRCDPISGHTALYWYRQSLGQGLEFLIYFQGNSAPDKSGLPSDRFSAERTGGSVSTLTIQRTQQEDSAVYLCASSLDGGTFYEQYFGPGTRLTVT.

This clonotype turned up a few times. This CDR3 reads CATSLDSNSPLHF. The DNA of the CDR3 is TGTGCCACCAGCTTGGACAGTAATTCACCCCTCCACTTT. This chain links TRBV15 with TRBJ1-6; a weak D match, TRBD1 (6 bases). The germline V and J ends were trimmed by 5 bases and 6 bases, with 8 bases remaining between them. From germline, CDR1 is LNHNV and CDR2 YYDKDF (reference sequence). This CDR3 spans 13 amino acids.

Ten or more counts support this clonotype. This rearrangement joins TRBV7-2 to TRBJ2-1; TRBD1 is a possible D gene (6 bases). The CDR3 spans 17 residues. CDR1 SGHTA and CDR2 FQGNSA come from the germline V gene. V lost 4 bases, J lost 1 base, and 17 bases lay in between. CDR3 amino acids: CASSSRWGRTSYNEQFF. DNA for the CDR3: TGTGCCAGCAGCTCAAGGTGGGGGCGGACTTCCTACAATGAGCAGTTCTTC. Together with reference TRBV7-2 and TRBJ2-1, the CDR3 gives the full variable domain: GAGVSQSPSNKVTEKGKDVELRCDPISGHTALYWYRQSLGQGLEFLIYFQGNSAPDKSGLPSDRFSAERTGGSVSTLTIQRTQQEDSAVYLCASSSRWGRTSYNEQFFGPGTRLTVL.

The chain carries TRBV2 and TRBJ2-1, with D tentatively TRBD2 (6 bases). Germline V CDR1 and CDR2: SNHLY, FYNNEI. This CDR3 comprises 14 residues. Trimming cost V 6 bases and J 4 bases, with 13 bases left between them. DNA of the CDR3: TGTGCCAGCAGCGTCCGGGAGCTGTACAATGAGCAGTTCTTC. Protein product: CASSVRELYNEQFF.

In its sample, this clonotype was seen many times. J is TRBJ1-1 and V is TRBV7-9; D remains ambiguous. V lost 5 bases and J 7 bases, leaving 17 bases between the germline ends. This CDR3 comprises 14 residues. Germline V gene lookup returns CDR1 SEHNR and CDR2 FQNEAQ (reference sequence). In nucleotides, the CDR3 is TGTGCCAGCAGCCTGTCAGGCCCTCGGGATGAAGCTTTCTTT. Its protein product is CASSLSGPRDEAFF.

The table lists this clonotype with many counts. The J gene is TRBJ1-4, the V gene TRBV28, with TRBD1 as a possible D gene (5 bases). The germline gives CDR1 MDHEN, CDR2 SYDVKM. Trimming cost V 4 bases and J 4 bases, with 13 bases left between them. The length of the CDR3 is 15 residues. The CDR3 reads CASSSADSSNEKLFF. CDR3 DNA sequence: TGTGCCAGCAGTTCCGCTGACAGCAGTAATGAAAAACTGTTTTTT. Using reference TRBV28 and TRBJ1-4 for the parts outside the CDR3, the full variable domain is DVKVTQSSRYLVKRTGEKVFLECVQDMDHENMFWYRQDPGLGLRLIYFSYDVKMKEKGDIPEGYSVSREKKERFSLILESASTNQTSMYLCASSSADSSNEKLFFGSGTQLSVL.

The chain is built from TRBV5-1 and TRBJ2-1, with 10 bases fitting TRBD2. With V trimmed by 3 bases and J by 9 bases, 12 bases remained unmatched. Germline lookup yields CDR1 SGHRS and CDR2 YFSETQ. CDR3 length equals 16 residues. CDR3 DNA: TGCGCCAGCAGCTCGAGCGGGGGGGATCTTAATGGTGAGCAGTTCTTC. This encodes CASSSSGGDLNGEQFF.

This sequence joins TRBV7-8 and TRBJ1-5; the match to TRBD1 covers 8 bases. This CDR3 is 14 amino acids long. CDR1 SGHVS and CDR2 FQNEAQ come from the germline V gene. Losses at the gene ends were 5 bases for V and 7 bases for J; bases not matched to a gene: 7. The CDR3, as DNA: TGTGCCAGCAGCGGACAGGGTGAGGACCAGCCCCAGCATTTT. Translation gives CASSGQGEDQPQHF. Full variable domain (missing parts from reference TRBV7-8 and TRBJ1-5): GAGVSQSPRYKVAKRGQDVALRCDPISGHVSLFWYQQALGQGPEFLTYFQNEAQLDKSGLPSDRFFAERPEGSVSTLKIQRTQQEDSAVYLCASSGQGEDQPQHFGDGTRLSIL.

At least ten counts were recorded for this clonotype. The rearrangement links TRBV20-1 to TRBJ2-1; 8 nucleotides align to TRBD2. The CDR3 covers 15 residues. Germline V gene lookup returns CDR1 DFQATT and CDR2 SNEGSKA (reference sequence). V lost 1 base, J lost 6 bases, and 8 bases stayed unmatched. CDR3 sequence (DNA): TGCAGTGCTAGAGGCACGGGGGGGGTACGCAATGAGCAGTTCTTC. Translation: CSARGTGGVRNEQFF.

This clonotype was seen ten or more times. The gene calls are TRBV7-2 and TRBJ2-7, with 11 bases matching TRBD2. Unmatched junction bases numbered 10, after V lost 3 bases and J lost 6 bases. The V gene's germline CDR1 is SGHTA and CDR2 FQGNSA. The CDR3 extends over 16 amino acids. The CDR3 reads CASSFPLAGGLGEQYF. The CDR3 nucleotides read TGTGCCAGCAGCTTCCCCTTAGCGGGGGGGCTCGGCGAGCAGTACTTC.

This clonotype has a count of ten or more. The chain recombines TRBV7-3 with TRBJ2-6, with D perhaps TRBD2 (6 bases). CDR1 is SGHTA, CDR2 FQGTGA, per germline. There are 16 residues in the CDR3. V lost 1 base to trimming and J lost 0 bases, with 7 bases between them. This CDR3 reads CASSLIGSSGANVLTF. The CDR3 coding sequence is TGTGCCAGCAGCTTAATCGGGAGCTCTGGGGCCAACGTCCTGACTTTC.

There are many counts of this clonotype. CDR3 amino acids: CASSLGQGMTEAFF. The CDR3 nucleotides read TGTGCCAGCAGCTTAGGACAGGGGATGACTGAAGCTTTCTTT. This chain uses TRBV7-2 with TRBJ1-1; 8 bases fit TRBD1. The trim removed 1 base at V and 5 bases at J, leaving 3 bases unmatched. There are 14 residues in the CDR3. The V gene's germline CDR1 is SGHTA and CDR2 FQGNSA.

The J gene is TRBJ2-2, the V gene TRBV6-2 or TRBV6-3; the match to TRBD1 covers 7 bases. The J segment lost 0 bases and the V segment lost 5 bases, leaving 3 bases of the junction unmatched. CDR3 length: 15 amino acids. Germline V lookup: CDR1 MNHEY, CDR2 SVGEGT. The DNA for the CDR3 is TGTGCCAGCAGTGGGGACAGCGCGAACACCGGGGAGCTGTTTTTT. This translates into CASSGDSANTGELFF.

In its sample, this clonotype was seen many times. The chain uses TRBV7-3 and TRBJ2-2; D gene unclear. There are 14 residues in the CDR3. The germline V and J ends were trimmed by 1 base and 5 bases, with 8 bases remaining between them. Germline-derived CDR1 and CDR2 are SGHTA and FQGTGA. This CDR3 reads CASSLRPLTGELFF. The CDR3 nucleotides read TGTGCCAGCAGCTTAAGGCCTCTGACCGGGGAGCTGTTTTTT.

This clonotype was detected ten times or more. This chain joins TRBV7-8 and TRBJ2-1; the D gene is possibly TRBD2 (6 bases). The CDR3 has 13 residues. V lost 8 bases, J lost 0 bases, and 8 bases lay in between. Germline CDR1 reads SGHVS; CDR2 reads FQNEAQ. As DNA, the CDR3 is TGTGCCAGCCACGGGGGCTCCTACAATGAGCAGTTCTTC. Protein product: CASHGGSYNEQFF.

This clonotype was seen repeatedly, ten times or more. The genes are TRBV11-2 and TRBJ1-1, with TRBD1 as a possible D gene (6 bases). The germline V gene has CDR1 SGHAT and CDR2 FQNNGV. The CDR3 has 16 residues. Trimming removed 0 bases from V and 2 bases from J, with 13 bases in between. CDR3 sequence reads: CASSLEGGKLNTEAFF. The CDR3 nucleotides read TGTGCCAGCAGCTTAGAAGGGGGAAAACTTAACACTGAAGCTTTCTTT.

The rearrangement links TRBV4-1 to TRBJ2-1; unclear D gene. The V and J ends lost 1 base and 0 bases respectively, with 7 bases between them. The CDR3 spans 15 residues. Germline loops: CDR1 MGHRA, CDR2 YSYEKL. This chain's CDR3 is CASSQVASSYNEQFF. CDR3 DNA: TGCGCCAGCAGCCAAGTCGCCAGCTCCTACAATGAGCAGTTCTTC.

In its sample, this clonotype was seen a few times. CDR3 nucleotides: TGTGCCAGCAGCTTGGCCGGGGACAGGCCCACAGATACGCAGTATTTT. Its translation: CASSLAGDRPTDTQYF. J is TRBJ2-3 and V is TRBV5-4; TRBD1 matches at 8 bases. The length of the CDR3 is 16 residues. J was trimmed by 2 bases and V by 0 bases; bases with no gene match: 5. Germline assignment: CDR1 SGHNT and CDR2 YYREEE (reference sequence).

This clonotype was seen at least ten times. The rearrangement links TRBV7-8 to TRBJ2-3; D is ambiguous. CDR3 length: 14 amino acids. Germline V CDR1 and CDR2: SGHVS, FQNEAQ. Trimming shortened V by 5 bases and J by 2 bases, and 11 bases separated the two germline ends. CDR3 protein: CASSIGLNTDTQYF. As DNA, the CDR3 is TGTGCCAGCAGCATCGGCCTGAACACAGATACGCAGTATTTT.

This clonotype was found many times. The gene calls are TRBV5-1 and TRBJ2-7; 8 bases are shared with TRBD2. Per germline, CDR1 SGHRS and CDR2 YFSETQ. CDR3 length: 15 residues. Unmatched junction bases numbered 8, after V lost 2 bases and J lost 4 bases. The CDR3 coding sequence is TGCGCCAGCAGCTTACTAGCGGCATCCCCATACGAGCAGTACTTC. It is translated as CASSLLAASPYEQYF.

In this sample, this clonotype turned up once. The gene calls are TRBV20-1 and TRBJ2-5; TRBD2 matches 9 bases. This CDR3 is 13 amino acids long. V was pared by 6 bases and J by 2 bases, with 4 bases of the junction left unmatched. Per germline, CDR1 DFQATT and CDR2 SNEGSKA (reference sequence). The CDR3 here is CSAQRGVQETQYF. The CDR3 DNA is TGCAGTGCGCAGCGGGGGGTACAAGAGACCCAGTACTTC.

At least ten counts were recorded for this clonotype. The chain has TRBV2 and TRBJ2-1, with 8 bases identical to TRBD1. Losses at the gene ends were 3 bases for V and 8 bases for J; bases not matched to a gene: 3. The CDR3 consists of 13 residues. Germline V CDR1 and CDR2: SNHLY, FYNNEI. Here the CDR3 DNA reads TGTGCCAGCAGTGAGGACAGGGACGATGAGCAGTTCTTC. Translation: CASSEDRDDEQFF.

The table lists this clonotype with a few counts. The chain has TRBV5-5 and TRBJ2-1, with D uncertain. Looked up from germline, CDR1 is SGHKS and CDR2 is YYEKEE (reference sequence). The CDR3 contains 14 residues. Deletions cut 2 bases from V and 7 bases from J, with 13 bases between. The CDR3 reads CASSFTGYGNEQFF. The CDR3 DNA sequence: TGTGCCAGCAGCTTTACCGGGTACGGGAATGAGCAGTTCTTC. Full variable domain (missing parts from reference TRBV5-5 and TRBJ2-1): DAGVTQSPTHLIKTRGQQVTLRCSPISGHKSVSWYQQVLGQGPQFIFQYYEKEERGRGNFPDRFSARQFPNYSSELNVNALLLGDSALYLCASSFTGYGNEQFFGPGTRLTVL.